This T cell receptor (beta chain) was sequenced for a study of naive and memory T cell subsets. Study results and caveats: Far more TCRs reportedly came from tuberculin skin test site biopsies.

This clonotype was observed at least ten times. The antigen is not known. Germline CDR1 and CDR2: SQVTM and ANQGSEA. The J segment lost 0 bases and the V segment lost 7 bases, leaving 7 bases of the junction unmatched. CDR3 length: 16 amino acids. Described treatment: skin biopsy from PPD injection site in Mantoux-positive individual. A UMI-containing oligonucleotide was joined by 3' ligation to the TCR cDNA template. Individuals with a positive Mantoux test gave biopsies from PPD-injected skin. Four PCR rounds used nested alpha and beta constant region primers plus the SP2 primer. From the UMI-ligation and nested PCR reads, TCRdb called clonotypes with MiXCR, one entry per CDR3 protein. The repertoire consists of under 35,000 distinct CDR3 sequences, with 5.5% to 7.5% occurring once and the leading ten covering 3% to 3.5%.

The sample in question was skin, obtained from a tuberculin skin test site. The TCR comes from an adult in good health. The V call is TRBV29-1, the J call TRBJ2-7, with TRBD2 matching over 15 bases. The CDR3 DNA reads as TGCAGCGCTGGGACTAGCGGGGGGAGAGGCTCCTACGAGCAGTACTTC. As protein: CSAGTSGGRGSYEQYF.